This entry concerns a single T cell receptor (beta chain). This clone was counted between two and nine times. The specificity of this receptor is unknown. Per-base qualities were not stored, and no clone one base away is much larger. Enrolling through a virtual design, the prospective study's participants ranged in age from roughly 18 to 90 years and lived across roughly 24 United States geographic areas. In the prospective study, participants were assigned to cohorts based on the clinical history participants reported in a screening survey and a study questionnaire. ImmuneRACE Cohort 3 recovered participants were defined by two consecutive negative NP/OP PCR tests, healthcare professional clearance, or symptom resolution. Mobile phlebotomists in the prospective study collected whole blood, serum and a nasopharyngeal or oropharyngeal swab from every participant. Prospective study participants could optionally give additional blood draws and questionnaires over an approximately 2-month period. Blood samples from the prospective study were shipped frozen or at room temperature prior to DNA extraction.

The immunoSEQ Assay, a bias-controlled multiplex PCR, was used to amplify TCRbeta CDR3 regions from genomic DNA. The paper's data handling went like this. The number of nucleated cells in each sample was estimated by amplification of reference gene primers within the assay. To quantify the absolute abundance of each unique TCRbeta CDR3 rearrangement, sequence reads were collapsed and filtered. For each sample, productive Simpson clonality was calculated as the square root of Simpson's diversity index over productive rearrangements. Entries here come from immuneACCESS through TCRdb and include only in-frame sequences with V and J called. Some clones fail to appear in such tables; in the studies checked, an unresolved V gene covers under half of the shortfall, and the cause of the remainder is unknown. V and J calls and clone size follow that table, whereas D and trimming were derived from the DNA. This sample gives a few hundred thousand clones in total; less than 90% of them show up just once. The ten largest clones add up to about 3% of the sample.

This sample was taken from a study of blood T cell repertoires in COVID-19 (TCRdb year 2020). At the level of the whole study: Collaborator samples came from the United States, Italy and Spain and covered acute and convalescent phases of COVID-19. The prospective study material was composed of cDNA or gDNA derived from T cells, B-cell-depleted T cells, or PBMCs. The dataset comprised deeply sampled blood TCRbeta repertoires from subjects exposed to, actively infected with, or recovered from COVID-19. A freely available public database, intended as a resource for researchers studying the immune response to SARS-CoV-2, is where the repertoires were released. Samples came from the ongoing ImmuneRACE study (first 160 participants) plus 1,254 subjects from 6 global collaborators. Nearly every sample came with metadata listing a de-identified subject ID, COVID-19 status, age in years and sex. Where available, HLA class I and class II types were taken from metadata supplied by the sample provider and were not determined by assay-based typing. Broad study findings and their caveats: The quantity of clinical and demographic metadata differed by source and by participant and was supplied without curation.

Source material: PBMCs or T cells enriched from blood (not recorded which). This clonotype was sampled from a woman younger than 45 who had recovered from COVID-19.

This receptor carries the CDR3 CASSPADTSSDTQYF. The DNA is TGTGCCAGCTCACCCGCTGACACCTCCTCAGATACGCAGTATTTT. The sequence is built from TRBV18 and TRBJ2-3; the D gene remains uncertain. The CDR3, cysteine through phenylalanine, is 15 amino acids long. CDR3 DNA only is kept here, 45 bases in frame from base 1. Trimming takes 3 bases from V and 4 bases from J, and the germline ends sit 14 bases apart. Sequences KGHSH (CDR1) and LQKENI (CDR2) are obtained from the germline V gene.